This section outlines one TCR beta chain sequence together with its context. The data belong to a study of blood T cell repertoires in COVID-19. This CDR3 contains 15 residues. CDR1 is SGHVS and CDR2 is FNYEAQ in the germline V gene. V was clipped by 1 base and J by 7 bases, with 14 bases between them. TCRdb keeps only in-frame clones here, not all; method: immunoSEQ multiplex PCR. Counted here are roughly 30,000 clones, approximately 84% occurring once; the ten biggest clones make up around 16%. This clonotype was sampled from a woman aged 55-70 years with acute or convalescent COVID-19. The specimen sequenced was peripheral blood. The V and J genes are TRBV7-6 and TRBJ1-5; possibly TRBD1 for D (5 bases). The CDR3 bases are TGTGCCAGCAGCTTAGTCGAAGGGGTCGGCCAGCCCCAGCATTTT. This encodes CASSLVEGVGQPQHF. The whole variable domain, remainder taken from reference TRBV7-6 and TRBJ1-5, is GAGVSQSPRYKVTKRGQDVALRCDPISGHVSLYWYRQALGQGPEFLTYFNYEAQQDKSGLPNDRFSAERPEGSISTLTIQRTEQRDSAMYRCASSLVEGVGQPQHFGDGTRLSIL.